These T cell receptor beta chains were read from a single sample in a study of shared clonotypes between healthy human individuals. Sequenced by immunoSEQ multiplex PCR; TCRdb stores in-frame clones only, minus some. The sample includes 1.4 million to 1.5 million clones, around 95% of them seen just once. The sample comprised naive CD4+ T cells sorted from blood. The receptors originated from a man aged 25-45 years in good health. CDR3s include the opening cysteine and the closing phenylalanine or tryptophan. The D gene is left open where the match is weak. Expanded clones are given a class, and other clones once, few, many or no size at all.

>NA|TRBV6-5|TRBJ2-7|TRBD1
CASSPSGGSYEQYF
TGTGCCAGCAGCCCGTCAGGGGGCTCCTACGAGCAGTACTTC
>NA|TRBV19|TRBJ1-5|NA
CASRDVQVRSQHF
TGTGCCAGCCGCGACGTCCAGGTCCGGTCCCAGCATTTT
>NA|TRBV5-4|TRBJ2-1|NA
CASSFRAGDNEQFF
TGTGCCAGCAGCTTCAGGGCAGGGGACAATGAGCAGTTCTTC
>NA|TRBV18|TRBJ2-5|NA
CASSSGGQETQYF
TGTGCCAGCTCATCAGGAGGCCAAGAGACCCAGTACTTC
>few|TRBV4-1|TRBJ2-1|TRBD2
CASSQRSATSGSNEQFF
TGCGCCAGCAGCCAAAGATCGGCAACTAGCGGAAGCAATGAGCAGTTCTTC
>NA|TRBV6-5|TRBJ2-5|NA
CASRAHRGVAETQYF
TGTGCCAGCAGGGCCCATCGGGGAGTTGCGGAGACCCAGTACTTC
>NA|TRBV20-1|TRBJ2-7|TRBD1
CSARTGYEQYF
TGCAGTGCCCGGACAGGGTACGAGCAGTACTTC
>NA|TRBV19|TRBJ2-3|NA
CASSQPADTQYF
TGTGCCAGTAGTCAGCCGGCAGATACGCAGTATTTT
>NA|TRBV18|TRBJ2-5|NA
CASSGTQAETQYF
TGTGCCAGCTCCGGGACCCAAGCGGAGACCCAGTACTTC
>NA|TRBV29-1|TRBJ2-7|TRBD1
CSVFDRGLAHEQYF
TGCAGCGTTTTCGACAGGGGGCTAGCCCACGAGCAGTACTTC
>NA|TRBV2|TRBJ2-3|TRBD2
CASSGWGGTLEGTDTQYF
TGTGCCAGCAGCGGCTGGGGGGGGACTCTAGAAGGCACAGATACGCAGTATTTT
>NA|TRBV5-1|TRBJ2-7|TRBD1
CASSETGSYEQYF
TGCGCCAGCAGCGAGACAGGGTCCTACGAGCAGTACTTC
>NA|TRBV5-1|TRBJ2-7|NA
CASSPPGYEQYF
TGCGCCAGCAGCCCCCCGGGCTACGAGCAGTACTTC
>NA|TRBV2|TRBJ2-5|TRBD1
CASSWGQQETQYF
TGTGCCAGCAGTTGGGGACAGCAAGAGACCCAGTACTTC
>NA|TRBV2|TRBJ2-5|NA
CASSESQTQYF
TGTGCCAGCAGTGAAAGCCAGACCCAGTACTTC
>NA|TRBV7-2|TRBJ2-7|TRBD1
CASSRDSTNYEQYF
TGTGCCAGCAGCCGGGACAGTACGAACTACGAGCAGTACTTC
>NA|TRBV4-2|TRBJ2-7|TRBD2
CASSRETAGLAAVYEQYF
TGTGCCAGCAGCCGAGAAACCGCGGGACTAGCGGCAGTCTACGAGCAGTACTTC
>NA|TRBV6-6|TRBJ2-1|NA
CASSLEYNEQFF
TGTGCCAGCAGTCTAGAGTACAATGAGCAGTTCTTC
>NA|TRBV10-2|TRBJ2-3|TRBD2
CASRTIAGATDTQYF
TGCGCCAGCAGAACTATAGCGGGGGCCACAGATACGCAGTATTTT
>NA|TRBV19|TRBJ2-5|NA
CASSTPRYETQYF
TGTGCCAGTAGTACCCCTAGATACGAGACCCAGTACTTC
>NA|TRBV5-1|TRBJ2-3|NA
CASREGGSADTQYF
TGCGCCAGCAGGGAAGGGGGGAGCGCAGATACGCAGTATTTT
>NA|TRBV28|TRBJ1-3|NA
CASSLPHGGNTIYF
TGTGCCAGCAGTTTACCCCACGGGGGAAACACCATATATTTT